The clone carrying this TCR beta chain occurred a few times. Its antigen is not known. This record belongs to a study of Graves' ophthalmopathy and Graves' hyperthyroidism. Turning to the study itself: The blood sample was drawn at first diagnosis and before any treatment.

The sequenced template was RNA, covering the TCR beta CDR3 region. Amplification began with first-round RT-PCR using HTBI primers, then second-round multiplex PCR was performed. MiXCR was run by TCRdb on the multiplex PCR reads, yielding one entry per CDR3 protein. The sample holds 500,000 to 800,000 distinct CDR3 sequences, about two fifths seen once. Points from the study as a whole: Forecasting of ophthalmopathy progression by the model achieved nearly 71% sensitivity and 72.22% specificity.

Presentation of ophthalmopathy in the donors involved moderate-to-severe activity, CAS ≥3, NOSPECS ≥4 and a duration under 3 months. Someone took the PBMCs out of roughly 10 ml of fresh peripheral blood. The source material was peripheral blood. This clonotype was sampled from an adult man with Graves' ophthalmopathy.

In DNA form, the CDR3 reads TGTGCCAGCAGCCTAGAAGGGTTCCCCTACGAGCAGTACTTC. Protein: CASSLEGFPYEQYF. The rearrangement joins TRBV3-1 to TRBJ2-7, with D hard to call. The CDR3 extends over 14 amino acids. The germline V and J ends were trimmed by 4 bases and 2 bases, with 12 bases remaining between them. Per germline, CDR1 LGHDT and CDR2 YNNKEL (reference sequence).